The 8 T cell receptor beta chains below all came from one sample that was sequenced in a study of T-cell reconstitution after alpha-beta-depleted transplantation in children. TCRbeta library construction was performed incorporating unique molecular identifiers. TCRdb passed the PCR reads through MiXCR, listing each CDR3 protein once. The sample has hundreds of thousands of distinct CDR3 sequences; roughly 13% are singletons. The sample in question was PBMCs, mostly from graft donor cells, obtained 360 days after TCRalphabeta/CD19-depleted stem cell transplant. The origin of the receptors is a male patient aged 10-17 years who had a stem cell transplant for acute myeloid leukemia, so the T cells may come from the graft donor.

Points on this clonotype: Just one base apart from a much larger clone, this may be a read error. This CDR3 fails to terminate in the conserved phenylalanine or tryptophan, so it likely reflects a read error. The V and J genes are TRBV4-3 and TRBJ2-7; D might be TRBD1 (6 bases). Germline V gives CDR1 LGHNA, CDR2 YSLEER. V was clipped by 0 bases and J by 3 bases, with 18 bases between them. This CDR3 is built from 17 residues. CDR3 amino acids: CASSQEVDVQGGYEQYS. DNA for the CDR3: TGCGCCAGCAGCCAAGAGGTGGACGTCCAAGGGGGCTACGAGCAGTACTCC.

The chain carries TRBV6-5 and TRBJ1-3, with D uncertain. The CDR3 runs 17 residues. Germline CDR1 is MNHEY and CDR2 is SVGAGI. V was trimmed by 2 bases and J by 1 base, leaving 15 bases between them. The CDR3 region has the DNA TGTGCCAGCAGTTACGGGCGTCGGAATTGGTCTGGAAACACCATATATTTT. It encodes CASSYGRRNWSGNTIYF.

This clonotype appeared a few times. V usage is TRBV7-2 and J usage is TRBJ2-7; 7 positions agree with TRBD1. The CDR3 contains 14 residues. Trimming at V came to 5 bases and at J to 6 bases, leaving 10 bases not matched to a gene. Germline V lookup: CDR1 SGHTA, CDR2 FQGNSA. CDR3 DNA: TGTGCCAGCAGCCGCCGGACAGGTTCGGGCGAGCAGTACTTC. Protein product: CASSRRTGSGEQYF.

There are a few counts of this clonotype. The J gene is TRBJ2-7, the V gene TRBV23-1; D not certain. TRBV23-1 is known as an ORF, though its function is uncertain. This CDR3 region has 16 residues. V lost 0 bases and J lost 0, with 12 bases in between. The CDR3 protein is CASSQSSPLGSYEQYF. CDR3 DNA sequence: TGCGCCAGCAGTCAATCTTCCCCCTTAGGCTCCTACGAGCAGTACTTC.

This clonotype was seen only a few times. This rearrangement joins TRBV20-1 to TRBJ2-1; TRBD1 or TRBD2 may be the D gene (5 bases each). The CDR3 runs 15 residues. V gave up 7 bases and J gave up 3 bases, with 19 bases separating them. Per germline, CDR1 DFQATT and CDR2 SNEGSKA (reference sequence). CDR3 sequence: CSGGDRQNYYNEQFF. The CDR3 nucleotides read TGCAGTGGAGGGGATCGACAGAACTACTACAATGAGCAGTTCTTC.

This clonotype was seen a few times. V and J are TRBV7-6 and TRBJ2-2, with 10 bases that match TRBD1. Germline V gene data show CDR1 as SGHVS and CDR2 as FNYEAQ. The junction had 7 bases not matched to a gene; V was cut back by 5 bases and J by 1 base. The length of the CDR3 is 17 residues. The CDR3 here is CASSRWTGGLNTGELFF. CDR3 coding DNA: TGTGCCAGCAGCCGTTGGACAGGGGGTTTGAACACCGGGGAGCTGTTTTTT.

There are many counts of this clonotype. The CDR3 nucleotides are TGTGCCAGCAGTTTAGAGGGTAGCGGGAGCCACGAGCAGTACTTC. Translated: CASSLEGSGSHEQYF. The chain carries TRBV12-3 or TRBV12-4 and TRBJ2-7; 9 positions match TRBD2. The CDR3 is 15 amino acids. V gave up 1 base and J gave up 5 bases; unmatched junction bases: 6.

The J gene is TRBJ2-3, the V gene TRBV9; the D gene is possibly TRBD2 (5 bases). V lost 4 bases, J lost 2 bases, and 11 bases lay in between. The germline CDR1 and CDR2 sequences are SGDLS and YYNGEE. This CDR3 has 14 residues. Written as DNA, the CDR3 is TGTGCCAGCAGCTCGGACTCCCTCACAGATACGCAGTATTTT. Residues: CASSSDSLTDTQYF.